This T cell receptor (beta chain) derives from a study of T-cell memory formation after mild COVID-19. Whole-study findings and limits: A second wave of clones peaked on day 37, and their SARS-CoV-2 specificity went unconfirmed. Clones that contracted from day 15 to 85 were balanced CD4/CD8, while later expanders leaned CD4+. Contracting CD8+ clones were enriched in EMRA, CD4+ mainly in CM and EM. Pre-infection memory already had some responding clones, implying cross-reactive memory joined.

Trimming took 2 bases from V and 5 from J; bases not matched to a gene: 8. Per the germline V gene, CDR1 is MGHRA and CDR2 is YSYEKL. CDR3 length: 15 amino acids. This clonotype was found a few times. Its target is unknown. TCRdb ran MiXCR on the 5' RACE reads and lists one entry per CDR3 protein. The sample contains about 290,000 distinct CDR3 sequences, around a sixth of which appear only once. This chain links TRBV4-1 with TRBJ2-5; 7 bases map to TRBD1. This TCR was sampled from a man aged 18 to 29 who had mild COVID-19 (a few samples of this study predate the infection). Cell type and time point are not known. The specimen was PBMCs or a T cell subset sorted from them (not recorded which). CDR3 DNA: TGCGCCAGCAGCCAAACAGGGGCGGACAGGGAGACCCAGTACTTC. It is translated as CASSQTGADRETQYF.